Listed below are T cell receptor beta chains from one sample, sequenced in a study of cytomegalovirus exposure and HLA in healthy donors. The method was immunoSEQ multiplex PCR; TCRdb's version includes in-frame clones alone and lacks a portion of them. The repertoire holds 82,000 or so clones, with 9.5% to 13% as singletons. The sample was PBMCs. The receptor source for this set is a man aged 55 to 69 in good health and CMV-seropositive. Both conserved end residues are part of each CDR3. The D gene is left open where the match is weak. Expanded clones are given a class, and other clones once, few, many or no size at all.

DNA | CDR3 | D | J | size | V
TGCGCCAGCAGCTCCACCGACAGGGGAGGGTATACTGAAGCTTTCTTT | CASSSTDRGGYTEAFF | TRBD1 | TRBJ1-1 | few | TRBV5-1
TGCGCCAGCAGCTTGGGCGATCTAATAACTAATGAAAAACTGTTTTTT | CASSLGDLITNEKLFF | NA | TRBJ1-4 | few | TRBV5-1
TGTGCCAGCAGCCAAGATCGGTCCGCCTGGTTCTTC | CASSQDRSAWFF | NA | TRBJ2-1 | NA | TRBV4-2
TGTGCCAGCAGCCCGTGGACAGGGCTGAACACTGAAGCTTTCTTT | CASSPWTGLNTEAFF | TRBD1 | TRBJ1-1 | few | TRBV4-2
TGTGCCAGCAGAATCAGGGGAGAAAGCTCCTACAATGAGCAGTTCTTC | CASRIRGESSYNEQFF | NA | TRBJ2-1 | few | TRBV27
TGTGCCAGCAGCGGGAGCAAAGGGGGCACCGGGGAGCTGTTTTTT | CASSGSKGGTGELFF | NA | TRBJ2-2 | few | TRBV5-4
TGTGCCTGGAACCAGCGCTCCGACAATGAGCAGTTCTTC | CAWNQRSDNEQFF | NA | TRBJ2-1 | few | TRBV30
TGCGCCAGCAATGAAGGAGCGGCTCGCACAGATACGCAGTATTTT | CASNEGAARTDTQYF | NA | TRBJ2-3 | few | TRBV5-1
TGTGCCAGCTCGCCAGAAATTATCCAGGGCACTGAAGCTTTCTTT | CASSPEIIQGTEAFF | NA | TRBJ1-1 | NA | TRBV18
TGTGCCAGCACCACCGCTTGGCTGGGACAGGGTAACTATGGCTACACCTTC | CASTTAWLGQGNYGYTF | TRBD1 | TRBJ1-2 | NA | TRBV5-4
TGTGCCAGCAGGAGGGGGGGCGGAAGAAATGAGCAGTTCTTC | CASRRGGGRNEQFF | NA | TRBJ2-1 | NA | TRBV6-5
TGTGCCAGCACCATCCTGAACACTGAAGCTTTCTTT | CASTILNTEAFF | NA | TRBJ1-1 | NA | TRBV27
TGTGCCAGCAGTTCGTTATCGGCAGGGGACCTGTTCTACGAGCAGTACTTC | CASSSLSAGDLFYEQYF | NA | TRBJ2-7 | few | TRBV27
TGTGCCAGCAGCTCTGTCAGGGGTCCGATCAACATTCAGTACTTC | CASSSVRGPINIQYF | NA | TRBJ2-4 | few | TRBV7-2
TGTGCCAGCAGCCGGGACAGAGGGGAAAAACTGTTTTTT | CASSRDRGEKLFF | TRBD1 | TRBJ1-4 | NA | TRBV5-6
TGTGCCAGCAGCGCTCACCAGGGGATCTACAATGAGCAGTTCTTC | CASSAHQGIYNEQFF | NA | TRBJ2-1 | few | TRBV9
TGTGCCAGCAGCCGAGACAGAAGGAATCAGCCCCAGCATTTT | CASSRDRRNQPQHF | NA | TRBJ1-5 | few | TRBV28
TGTGCTAGCAGCTTTTCAGGGTTTCAAGAGACCCAGTACTTC | CASSFSGFQETQYF | NA | TRBJ2-5 | few | TRBV7-7
TGTGCCAGCAGTTACCGGGGGAAAAACAATGAGCAGTTCTTC | CASSYRGKNNEQFF | NA | TRBJ2-1 | NA | TRBV6-6
TGTGCCAGCAGTTACTTGGGACAGGGGGAGACCCAGTACTTC | CASSYLGQGETQYF | TRBD1 | TRBJ2-5 | NA | TRBV6-5
TGTGCCAGCCAGTATCCGGGTGTTGATGAGCAGTTCTTC | CASQYPGVDEQFF | NA | TRBJ2-1 | NA | TRBV5-6
TGTGCCAGCAGTCAGACGACAGGGTCTCGTGGAAACACCATATATTTT | CASSQTTGSRGNTIYF | TRBD1 | TRBJ1-3 | NA | TRBV28
TGTGCCGCGCGGGGAGGTCCCTACAATGAGCAGTTCTTC | CAARGGPYNEQFF | NA | TRBJ2-1 | medium-sized | TRBV27
TGTGCCAGTAGTATAACCCTAGCGGGAATCTACGAGCAGTACTTC | CASSITLAGIYEQYF | TRBD2 | TRBJ2-7 | few | TRBV19
TGCGCCAGCAGCTCGGGACAGCCCAATGAGCAGTTCTTC | CASSSGQPNEQFF | TRBD1 | TRBJ2-1 | few | TRBV5-1
TGTGCCAGCAGCCCGTCCCAGGGGAACACCGGGGAGCTGTTTTTT | CASSPSQGNTGELFF | NA | TRBJ2-2 | NA | TRBV7-2
TGCGCCAGCAGCCGGGACAGCACGAACACCGGGGAGCTGTTTTTT | CASSRDSTNTGELFF | TRBD1 | TRBJ2-2 | NA | TRBV5-1
TGTGCCAGCAGCCCCCTCGGCGCGGGAGGGGTAGATACGCAGTATTTT | CASSPLGAGGVDTQYF | TRBD2 | TRBJ2-3 | NA | TRBV9